This T cell receptor (beta chain) was sequenced for a study of cytomegalovirus exposure and HLA in healthy donors. V lost 8 bases, J lost 0 bases, and 10 bases lay in between. The CDR3 covers 13 residues. Germline V gives CDR1 PRHDT, CDR2 FYEKMQ (reference sequence). Overall study findings and caveats: TCR sequences were mostly rare, though some public TCRs occurred in many donors.

With 60 Vbeta and 13 Jbeta primers, the PCR was carried out. Clones were sequenced by immunoSEQ multiplex PCR, and TCRdb holds only the in-frame ones, with some missing. The sample gives fewer than 140,000 clones, around three quarters of which show up once; 0.79% is in the top ten. Turning to this clone: Its antigen is still unknown.

This TCR was sampled from a boy aged 5-17 years in good health and CMV-seronegative. The J gene is TRBJ1-1, the V gene TRBV13; perhaps TRBD1 as D (6 bases). Specimen: PBMCs. CDR3 in amino acids: CASGDTVNTEAFF. The CDR3 DNA reads TGTGCCAGCGGGGACACCGTGAACACTGAAGCTTTCTTT.